This TCR beta chain was observed in a study of T cells after posttransplantation cyclophosphamide. Concerning this clone: Its antigen is unknown.

The table came from immunoSEQ multiplex PCR; TCRdb's copy has only in-frame clones and leaves some out. The repertoire holds 10,000 to 13,000 clones, with around 95% as singletons. CDR1 and CDR2 (germline): LGHNA, YSLEER. This CDR3 is 18 amino acids long. Trimming cost V 4 bases and J 0 bases, with 19 bases left between them. On the day of bone marrow donation, the related graft donor provided peripheral blood. Regarding the study as a whole: Recipient CMV seropositivity and CMV reactivation strongly tracked TRB clonality.

The gene calls are TRBV4-3 and TRBJ2-1; D not certain. Sample: naive CD8+ T cells sorted from PBMCs. This receptor was obtained from a man between 25 and 39 years old in good health and a related stem cell transplant donor. In DNA, the CDR3 is TGCGCCAGCAGCCTTTCCTTCCGTGGTGTCAGCTCCTACAATGAGCAGTTCTTC. It specifies CASSLSFRGVSSYNEQFF.